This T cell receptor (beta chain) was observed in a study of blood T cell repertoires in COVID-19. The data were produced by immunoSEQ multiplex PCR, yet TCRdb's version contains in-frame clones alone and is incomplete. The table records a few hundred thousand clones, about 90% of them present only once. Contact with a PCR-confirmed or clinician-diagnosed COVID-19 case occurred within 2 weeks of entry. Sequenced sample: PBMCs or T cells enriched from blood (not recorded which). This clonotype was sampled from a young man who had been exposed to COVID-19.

The CDR3 reads CASSYSEGTQYF. DNA for the CDR3: TGTGCCAGCAGTTACTCCGAGGGTACGCAGTATTTT. V gene TRBV6-2 or TRBV6-3 combines with J gene TRBJ2-3, with a tentative D call TRBD2 (5 bases). V lost 0 bases to trimming and J lost 8 bases, with 6 bases between them. The germline gives CDR1 MNHEY, CDR2 SVGEGT. This CDR3 is built from 12 residues.